The present entry profiles one T cell receptor beta chain with its context. One entry per CDR3 protein, called by TCRdb with MiXCR from the RT-PCR reads. The table includes hundreds of thousands of distinct CDR3 sequences, 11% to 15% detected once. The length of the CDR3 is 16 residues. Germline loops: CDR1 WNHNN, CDR2 SYGVQD (reference sequence). V shed 4 bases, J shed 1 base, and the junction held 5 bases outside the gene matches. The V call is TRBV10-1, the J call TRBJ2-2, with 8 bases that match TRBD1. The source is a female donor in good health, serving as a healthy control. Sequencing was carried out using memory CD4+ T cells from blood. The CDR3: CASSGGTGLNTGELFF. The CDR3 nucleotides read TGCGCCAGCAGTGGGGGGACAGGACTGAACACCGGGGAGCTGTTTTTT.